The entry below gives a single TCR beta chain sequence along with its context. This sample is drawn from a study of blood T cell repertoires in COVID-19. For the study at large: Sites in the United States, Italy and Spain provided acute and convalescent COVID-19 samples.

CDR1 and CDR2 (germline): SNHLY, FYNNEI. The CDR3 contains 15 residues. Unmatched junction bases numbered 4, after V lost 5 bases and J lost 2 bases. Authors' methods: Estimation of nucleated cell counts was performed using reference gene primer amplification. TCRdb keeps only in-frame clones here, not all; method: immunoSEQ multiplex PCR. V, J and clone size are those of that table, while D and trimming were read from the DNA. The sample contains about 320,000 clones, approximately 90% of which appear only once. Study members were between about 18 and 95 years old and lived in around 24 US regions. Participants reported their clinical history, and cohort assignment relied on those reports.

This receptor was obtained from a young woman who had recovered from COVID-19. The chain employs TRBV2 and TRBJ1-5; TRBD1 matches 9 bases. Sample: PBMCs or T cells enriched from blood (not recorded which). The CDR3 loop is CASSTRQGGNQPQHF. In DNA form, the CDR3 reads TGTGCCAGCAGTACTCGACAGGGGGGCAATCAGCCCCAGCATTTT.